This TCR beta chain was captured in a study of blood T cells in healthy people across ages. Alongside a J-beta primer mix, a sample-barcoded 5' primer served in a second PCR lasting about 6 to 11 cycles. MiXCR was run by TCRdb on the 5' RACE reads, yielding one entry per CDR3 protein. Among about 780,000 distinct CDR3 sequences listed, approximately 24% were seen once. The V gene's germline CDR1 is SGHNT and CDR2 YYREEE (reference sequence). This CDR3 comprises 14 residues. V was cut by 5 bases and J by 1 base, with 12 bases left in between. This clonotype was seen a handful of times. In addition, the sample was reused for a study of T cells of mothers and their children.

The sequenced sample was blood. The TCR comes from a boy aged 10-17 years in good health. The chain couples TRBV5-4 to TRBJ2-5, with D unresolved. CDR3 protein: CASSPVGRQETQYF. The CDR3 coding sequence is TGTGCCAGCAGTCCTGTGGGCCGCCAAGAGACCCAGTACTTC.